This T cell receptor beta chain was obtained from a study of regulatory T cells in long-lasting Graves disease. Study-level results: Persistent disease exhibited a predilection for TRBV28, TRBJ1-2 and TRBJ2-5. Accuracy could have been hurt by small sample size. Analyses excluded thyroid tissue, covering peripheral blood alone.

Time point noted: newly diagnosed GD, antithyroid drugs for less than 3 months. PBMC RNA served as the TCR library source. The CDR3 length is 13 residues. Trimming pared 7 bases from V and 3 bases from J, leaving 12 bases between. Libraries of TCR beta came from iRepertoire HTBI primers plus Arm-PCR of CDR3 regions. TCRdb reprocessed the multiplex PCR reads with MiXCR, giving one entry per CDR3 protein. The profile covers hundreds of thousands of distinct CDR3 sequences, with 15% appearing a single time and about 8.2% taken by the ten largest. Many counts were recorded for this clonotype. As yet, its antigen is unknown. Another study also made use of these data, one on T cells in Graves' hyperthyroidism and ophthalmopathy.

The chain combines TRBV12-3 or TRBV12-4 with TRBJ1-2; D may be TRBD1 (6 bases). Source: peripheral blood mononuclear cells (PBMCs), taken at new diagnosis, from a patient treated with antithyroid drugs. This clonotype originated in a woman in her thirties or forties with Graves disease. This chain's CDR3 is CASMSGAYYGYTF. CDR3 sequence (DNA): TGTGCCAGCATGTCGGGGGCTTACTATGGCTACACCTTC.